The next 21 T cell receptor beta chains were all read from a single sample in a study of T cells in Graves' hyperthyroidism and ophthalmopathy. TCR beta CDR3 sequences were amplified from RNA transcripts. The HTBI set primed first-round TCR CDR3 RT-PCR. TCRdb used MiXCR to reprocess the multiplex PCR reads, holding one entry per CDR3 protein. The table records just over 550,000 distinct CDR3 sequences, approximately 44% of them present only once. Sequences were obtained from peripheral blood or thyroid tissue (not recorded which). The origin of the receptors is a woman aged 18-30 years with Graves' hyperthyroidism.

The chain carries TRBV9 and TRBJ2-5; 8 bases line up with TRBD2. Germline assignment: CDR1 SGDLS and CDR2 YYNGEE. With 4 bases clipped from V and 5 bases from J, the junction kept 7 bases outside the gene matches. The CDR3 sequence is 14 residues long. The DNA of the CDR3 is TGTGCCAGCAGCCCAGCCCCGGGAGGGGAGACCCAGTACTTC. Protein sequence: CASSPAPGGETQYF.

This clonotype showed up just once. The CDR3 end shows no conserved phenylalanine or tryptophan, and so a read error is likely. The J gene is TRBJ1-5, the V gene TRBV2, with unresolved D. Trimming took 6 bases from V and 0 from J, leaving 9 bases between them. The CDR3 totals 14 residues. Germline-derived CDR1 and CDR2 are SNHLY and FYNNEI. The CDR3: CASSGLTSNQPQHV. CDR3 nucleotide sequence: TGTGCCAGCAGCGGGTTAACTAGCAATCAGCCCCAGCATGTT.

This clonotype was found a few times. This chain uses TRBV12-5 with TRBJ1-6, with 7 bases lining up with TRBD1. This CDR3 region has 13 residues. The germline V gene encodes CDR1 LGHNT and CDR2 FRNRAP. J gave up 8 bases and V 6 bases, and 4 bases lay outside the gene matches. This CDR3 is CASGFTGDSPLHF. The CDR3 DNA is TGTGCTAGTGGATTCACAGGGGATTCACCCCTCCACTTT.

The V gene is TRBV24-1, the J gene TRBJ2-7; TRBD2 matches at 13 bases. The CDR3 is made up of 17 amino acids. The germline CDR1 and CDR2 sequences are KGHDR and SFDVKD. The junction had 6 bases not matched to a gene; V was cut back by 4 bases and J by 1 base. The CDR3 reads CATSERTSGSKSYEQYF. The CDR3 DNA reads as TGTGCCACCAGTGAAAGGACTAGCGGGAGTAAATCCTACGAGCAGTACTTC.

Concerning this clonotype: The CDR3 does not close with the conserved phenylalanine or tryptophan, likely indicating a read error. No DNA is shown, since the ends of the CDR3 on it are uncertain; the CDR3 is the one TCRdb lists. The chain combines TRBV7-9 with TRBJ1-5; the table assigns TRBD1, which was not confirmed against the DNA. The CDR3 contains 8 residues when both ends are counted. CDR1 is SEHNR, CDR2 FQNEAQ, per germline (reference sequence). The CDR3 loop is CASSQTGL.

The gene calls are TRBV5-1 and TRBJ2-7, with 8 bases aligning to TRBD2. Germline V gene lookup returns CDR1 SGHRS and CDR2 YFSETQ. CDR3 length equals 13 residues. V lost 3 bases, J lost 4 bases, and 3 bases stayed unmatched. The CDR3 protein is CASSWEREYEQYF. Here the CDR3 DNA reads TGCGCCAGCAGCTGGGAGCGGGAGTACGAGCAGTACTTC. Drawing the rest from reference TRBV5-1 and TRBJ2-7, the complete variable domain is KAGVTQTPRYLIKTRGQQVTLSCSPISGHRSVSWYQQTPGQGLQFLFEYFSETQRNKGNFPGRFSGRQFSNSRSEMNVSTLELGDSALYLCASSWEREYEQYFGPGTRLTVT.

V gene TRBV6-1 combines with J gene TRBJ1-2; no clear D gene. The germline gives CDR1 MNHNS, CDR2 SASEGT. This CDR3 is 13 amino acids long. V was pared by 7 bases and J by 7 bases, with 16 bases between. CDR3 loop: CASKAFVDGGYTF. In nucleotides, the CDR3 is TGTGCCAGCAAAGCATTTGTCGACGGTGGCTACACCTTC.

The chain links TRBV2 to TRBJ2-5, with no clear D. CDR1 and CDR2 (germline): SNHLY, FYNNEI. V was shortened by 6 bases and J by 1 base, with 9 bases between the two germline ends. The CDR3 is 13 residues long. The CDR3: CASRLWAQETQYF. The CDR3 region has the DNA TGTGCCAGCAGATTGTGGGCCCAAGAGACCCAGTACTTC.

This clonotype turned up a few times. V and J are TRBV5-6 and TRBJ2-2; 9 bases fit TRBD1. This CDR3 is 14 amino acids long. CDR1 and CDR2 from the germline V gene are SGHDT and YYEEEE. The ends lost 3 bases at V and 6 bases at J; junction bases unmatched: 3. Here the CDR3 reads CASSWDRAPGELFF. In DNA, the CDR3 is TGTGCCAGCAGCTGGGACAGGGCCCCCGGGGAGCTGTTTTTT.

Concerning this clonotype itself: An end of the junction does not agree with germline; a read error may underlie this. The chain has TRBV9 and TRBJ2-7; tentatively, D is TRBD2 (6 bases). This CDR3 has 15 residues. Germline CDR1 SGDLS, CDR2 YYNGEE. The CDR3 nucleotides are TGTGCCAGCAGCCCACTGGCGGGGTTAGGCTACGAGCAGCACTTC. It codes for CASSPLAGLGYEQHF.

This chain joins TRBV25-1 and TRBJ1-1; tentatively, D is TRBD1 (6 bases). The CDR3 totals 15 residues. The germline V gene encodes CDR1 MGHDK and CDR2 SYGVNS. V shed 5 bases and J shed 3 bases, with 16 bases lying between them. CDR3 region: CASSLSQGLDTEAFF. In DNA form, the CDR3 reads TGTGCCAGCAGTTTGTCTCAGGGGTTGGACACTGAAGCTTTCTTT.

The V call is TRBV29-1, the J call TRBJ2-7, with D perhaps matching TRBD1 or TRBD2 (5 bases each). The CDR3 covers 14 residues. V was clipped by 4 bases and J by 3 bases, with 16 bases between them. Germline values: CDR1 SQVTM, CDR2 ANQGSEA. The CDR3 nucleotides are TGCAGCGTTGCTTGGATCGGGACGGGCTACGAGCAGTACTTC. Translation gives CSVAWIGTGYEQYF.

V and J are TRBV19 and TRBJ2-7; D is ambiguous. This CDR3 spans 15 amino acids. Trimming shortened V by 7 bases and J by 9 bases, and 25 bases separated the two germline ends. The germline V gene encodes CDR1 LNHDA and CDR2 SQIVND (reference sequence). The CDR3 sequence: CASTCFRGHGDGQYF. CDR3 sequence (DNA): TGTGCCAGTACCTGTTTCCGCGGCCATGGAGACGGGCAGTACTTC.

There are many counts of this clonotype. CDR3 amino acids: CAISENGGDTEAFF. The CDR3 region has the DNA TGTGCCATCAGTGAGAATGGGGGGGACACTGAAGCTTTCTTT. V is TRBV10-3 and J is TRBJ1-1; perhaps TRBD1 as D (5 bases). The germline V gene has CDR1 ENHRY and CDR2 SYGVKD. The CDR3 has 14 residues. The V gene lost 2 bases and the J gene lost 3 bases, with 10 bases spanning the gap.

This chain connects TRBV12-3 or TRBV12-4 to TRBJ2-7; D tentatively reads TRBD1 or TRBD2 (6 bases each). The CDR3 is 13 residues long. V was shortened by 4 bases and J by 5 bases, with 12 bases between the two germline ends. This CDR3 is CASSYGGGDEQYF. In DNA form, the CDR3 reads TGTGCCAGCAGTTACGGAGGGGGAGACGAGCAGTACTTC.

In the case of this clonotype: An end of the junction does not agree with germline; a read error may underlie this. The chain recombines TRBV25-1 with TRBJ2-7; TRBD1 aligns across 11 bases. Germline assignment: CDR1 MGHDK and CDR2 SYGVNS. CDR3 length equals 14 residues. CDR3 sequence: CAGSGGTGGYEQYF. As DNA, the CDR3 is TGTGCCGGCAGTGGGGGGACAGGGGGCTACGAGCAGTACTTC.

This rearrangement joins TRBV9 to TRBJ2-7; unclear D gene. V lost 7 bases, J lost 6 bases, and 11 bases lay in between. The germline CDR1 and CDR2 sequences are SGDLS and YYNGEE. This CDR3 contains 11 residues. Here the CDR3 DNA reads TGTGCCAGCTCACCCGGACCCGAGCAGTACTTC. It yields the protein CASSPGPEQYF.

The chain combines TRBV5-1 with TRBJ1-2; 7 bases match TRBD1. The CDR3 consists of 14 residues. J gave up 8 bases and V 4 bases, and 11 bases lay outside the gene matches. Germline CDR1 is SGHRS and CDR2 is YFSETQ. The CDR3 nucleotides read TGCGCCAGCAGCGCAACGGACAGGAGCTTGGGCTACACCTTC. It encodes CASSATDRSLGYTF.

V is TRBV7-2 and J is TRBJ2-5, with TRBD2 identical over 9 bases. Germline CDR1 reads SGHTA; CDR2 reads FQGNSA. The junction had 24 bases not matched to a gene; V was cut back by 1 base and J by 9 bases. This CDR3 comprises 20 residues. CDR3 amino acids: CASSLGSLGLAGTSQGAQYF. In DNA, the CDR3 is TGTGCCAGCAGCTTAGGGTCCTTGGGGCTAGCGGGGACCAGCCAAGGGGCCCAGTACTTC.

The chain employs TRBV29-1 and TRBJ1-5, with 9 bases that match TRBD1. From germline, CDR1 is SQVTM and CDR2 ANQGSEA. CDR3 length: 16 amino acids. V dropped 7 bases and J dropped 3; count of bases not matched to a gene: 13. CDR3 amino acids: CSAVGGRTGVNQPQHF. The CDR3 coding sequence is TGCAGCGCTGTTGGCGGCCGGACAGGGGTCAATCAGCCCCAGCATTTT.

In its sample, this clonotype was seen a few times. This rearrangement joins TRBV15 to TRBJ2-6; D remains unclear. The CDR3 contains 13 residues. Per the germline V gene, CDR1 is LNHNV and CDR2 is YYDKDF (reference sequence). V lost 3 bases to trimming and J lost 4 bases, with 4 bases between them. Written as DNA, the CDR3 is TGTGCCACCAGCAGGGCAGGGGCCAACGTCCTGACTTTC. It is translated as CATSRAGANVLTF.